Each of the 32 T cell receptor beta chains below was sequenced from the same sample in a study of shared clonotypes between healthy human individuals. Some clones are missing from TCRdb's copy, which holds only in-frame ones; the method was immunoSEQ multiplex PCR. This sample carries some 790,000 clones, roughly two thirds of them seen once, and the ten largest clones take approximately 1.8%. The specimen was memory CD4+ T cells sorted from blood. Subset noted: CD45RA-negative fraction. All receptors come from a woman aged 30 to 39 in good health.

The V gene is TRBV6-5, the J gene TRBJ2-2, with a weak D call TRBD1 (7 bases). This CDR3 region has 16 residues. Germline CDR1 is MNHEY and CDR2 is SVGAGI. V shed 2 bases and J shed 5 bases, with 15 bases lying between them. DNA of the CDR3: TGTGCCAGCAGTTACGCGGGACAGTGGGAGACCGGGGAGCTGTTTTTT. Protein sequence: CASSYAGQWETGELFF.

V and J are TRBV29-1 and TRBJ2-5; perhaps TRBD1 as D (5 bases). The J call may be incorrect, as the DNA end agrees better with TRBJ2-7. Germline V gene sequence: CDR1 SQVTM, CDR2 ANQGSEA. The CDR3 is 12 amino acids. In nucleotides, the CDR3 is TGCAGCGTTGACAGGGTTCGCGACGAGCAGTACTTC. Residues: CSVDRVRDEQYF.

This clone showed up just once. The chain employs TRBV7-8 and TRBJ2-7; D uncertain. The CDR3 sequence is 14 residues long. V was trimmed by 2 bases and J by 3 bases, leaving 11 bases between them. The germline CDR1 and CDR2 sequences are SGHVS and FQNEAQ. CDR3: CASSLQTLVYEQYF. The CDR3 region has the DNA TGTGCCAGCAGCTTACAGACATTGGTCTACGAGCAGTACTTC.

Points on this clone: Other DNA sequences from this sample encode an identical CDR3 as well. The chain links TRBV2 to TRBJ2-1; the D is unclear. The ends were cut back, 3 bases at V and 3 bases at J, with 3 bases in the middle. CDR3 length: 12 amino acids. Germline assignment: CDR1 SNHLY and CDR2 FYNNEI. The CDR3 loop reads CASSEVYNEQFF. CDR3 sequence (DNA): TGTGCCAGCAGTGAGGTCTACAATGAGCAGTTCTTC.

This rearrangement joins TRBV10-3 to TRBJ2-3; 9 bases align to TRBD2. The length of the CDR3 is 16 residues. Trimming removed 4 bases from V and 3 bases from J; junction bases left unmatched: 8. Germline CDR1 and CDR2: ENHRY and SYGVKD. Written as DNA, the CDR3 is TGTGCCATCAGTGGGGCCGGGACTAGCTCTACAGATACGCAGTATTTT. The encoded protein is CAISGAGTSSTDTQYF.

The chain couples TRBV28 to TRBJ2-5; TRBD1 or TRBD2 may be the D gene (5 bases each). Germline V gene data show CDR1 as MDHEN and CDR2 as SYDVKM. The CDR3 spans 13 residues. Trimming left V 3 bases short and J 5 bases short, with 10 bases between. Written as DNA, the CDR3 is TGTGCCAGCAGTTTCCGGGACCTCGAGACCCAGTACTTC. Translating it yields CASSFRDLETQYF.

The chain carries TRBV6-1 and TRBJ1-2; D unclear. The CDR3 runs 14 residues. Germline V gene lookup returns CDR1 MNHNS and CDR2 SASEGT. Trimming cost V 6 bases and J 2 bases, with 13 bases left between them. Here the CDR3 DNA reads TGTGCCAGCAGCACCGATGGGAGGAACTATGGCTACACCTTC. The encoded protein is CASSTDGRNYGYTF.

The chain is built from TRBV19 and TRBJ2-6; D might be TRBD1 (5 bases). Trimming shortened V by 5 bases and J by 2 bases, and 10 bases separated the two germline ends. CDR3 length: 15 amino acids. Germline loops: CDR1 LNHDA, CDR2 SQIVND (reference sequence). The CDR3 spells CASSGAGAGANVLTF. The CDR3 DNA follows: TGTGCCAGTAGTGGGGCCGGAGCTGGGGCCAACGTCCTGACTTTC.

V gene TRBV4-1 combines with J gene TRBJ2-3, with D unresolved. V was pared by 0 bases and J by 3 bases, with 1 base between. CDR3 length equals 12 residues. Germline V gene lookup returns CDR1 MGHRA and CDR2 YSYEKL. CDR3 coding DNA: TGCGCCAGCAGCCAAGAGACAGATACGCAGTATTTT. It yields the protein CASSQETDTQYF.

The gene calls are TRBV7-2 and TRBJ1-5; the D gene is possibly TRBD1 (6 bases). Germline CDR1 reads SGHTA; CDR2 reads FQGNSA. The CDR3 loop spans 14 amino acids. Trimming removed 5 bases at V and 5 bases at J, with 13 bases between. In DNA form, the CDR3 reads TGTGCCAGCAGCCAAGGGACAACTGATCAGCCCCAGCATTTT. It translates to CASSQGTTDQPQHF.

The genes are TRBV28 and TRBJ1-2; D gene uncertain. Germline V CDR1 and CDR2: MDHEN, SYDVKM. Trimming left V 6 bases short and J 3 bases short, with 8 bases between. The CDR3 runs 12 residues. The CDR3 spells CASSPGHYGYTF. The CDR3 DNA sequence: TGTGCCAGCAGCCCTGGACACTATGGCTACACCTTC.

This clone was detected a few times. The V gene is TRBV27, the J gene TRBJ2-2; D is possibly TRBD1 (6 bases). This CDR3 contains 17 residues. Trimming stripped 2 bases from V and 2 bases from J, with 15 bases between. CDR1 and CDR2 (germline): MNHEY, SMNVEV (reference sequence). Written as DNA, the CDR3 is TGTGCCAGCAGTTTACGACCACAGGGCACCAACACCGGGGAGCTGTTTTTT. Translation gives CASSLRPQGTNTGELFF.

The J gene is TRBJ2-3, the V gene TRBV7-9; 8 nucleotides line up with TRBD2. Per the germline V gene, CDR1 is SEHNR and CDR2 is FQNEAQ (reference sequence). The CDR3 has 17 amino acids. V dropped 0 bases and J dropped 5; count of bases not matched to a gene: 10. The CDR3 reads CASSLATAGGRGDTQYF. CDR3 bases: TGTGCCAGCAGCTTAGCGACGGCGGGAGGCCGGGGAGATACGCAGTATTTT.

Here the CDR3 reads CASSIMAASTDTQYF. The CDR3 nucleotides are TGTGCCAGTAGTATAATGGCAGCTAGCACAGATACGCAGTATTTT. The chain is built from TRBV19 and TRBJ2-3, with D unclear. With 2 bases removed from V and 0 bases from J, the gap between germline ends came to 9 bases. CDR1 and CDR2 (germline): LNHDA, SQIVND (reference sequence). The length of the CDR3 is 15 residues.

The CDR3 loop reads CASSVSIGVSGANVLTF. The CDR3 bases are TGTGCCAGCAGCGTTTCTATCGGGGTATCTGGGGCCAACGTCCTGACTTTC. The genes are TRBV9 and TRBJ2-6; maybe TRBD2 (5 bases). Germline values: CDR1 SGDLS, CDR2 YYNGEE. V lost 2 bases, J lost 1 base, and 13 bases lay in between. The CDR3 covers 17 residues.

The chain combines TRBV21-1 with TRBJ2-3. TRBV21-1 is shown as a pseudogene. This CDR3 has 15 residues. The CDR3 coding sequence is TGTGCCAGCAGCAATCACCCCTTTCTTACAGATACGCAGTATTTT. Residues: CASSNHPFLTDTQYF.

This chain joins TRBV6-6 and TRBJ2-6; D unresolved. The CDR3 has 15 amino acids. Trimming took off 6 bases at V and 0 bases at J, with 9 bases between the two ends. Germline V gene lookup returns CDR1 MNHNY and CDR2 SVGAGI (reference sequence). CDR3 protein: CASSESSSGANVLTF. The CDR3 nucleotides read TGTGCCAGCAGCGAATCATCCTCTGGGGCCAACGTCCTGACTTTC.

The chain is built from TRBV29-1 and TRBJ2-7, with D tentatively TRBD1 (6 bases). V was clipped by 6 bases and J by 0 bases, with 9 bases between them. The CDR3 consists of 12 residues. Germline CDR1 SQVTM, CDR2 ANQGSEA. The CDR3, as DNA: TGCAGCGTCGGGGACAACTCCTACGAGCAGTACTTC. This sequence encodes CSVGDNSYEQYF.

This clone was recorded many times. CDR3 residues: CASSEQGYNQPQHF. The CDR3, as DNA: TGTGCCAGCAGTGAACAAGGTTACAATCAGCCCCAGCATTTT. V is TRBV6-1 and J is TRBJ1-5; no firm D call. CDR1 is MNHNS, CDR2 SASEGT, per germline. The V and J ends lost 2 bases and 3 bases respectively, with 8 bases between them. The CDR3 runs 14 residues.

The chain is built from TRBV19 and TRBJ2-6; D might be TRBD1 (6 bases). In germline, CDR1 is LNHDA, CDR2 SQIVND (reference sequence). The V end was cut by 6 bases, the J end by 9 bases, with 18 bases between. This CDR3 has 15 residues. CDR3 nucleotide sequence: TGTGCCAGTAGCATCCCGGGGCAGGGGTTCAACGTCCTGACTTTC. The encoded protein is CASSIPGQGFNVLTF.

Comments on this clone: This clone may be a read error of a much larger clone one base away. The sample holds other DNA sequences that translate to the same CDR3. CDR3 protein: CASSRDSTDTQYF. Here the CDR3 DNA reads TGTGCCAGCTCACGAGACAGCACAGATACGCAGTATTTT. The V and J genes are TRBV18 and TRBJ2-3; D is ambiguous. The CDR3 runs to 13 residues. CDR1 KGHSH and CDR2 LQKENI come from the germline V gene. Trimming cost V 4 bases and J 0 bases, with 5 bases left between them.

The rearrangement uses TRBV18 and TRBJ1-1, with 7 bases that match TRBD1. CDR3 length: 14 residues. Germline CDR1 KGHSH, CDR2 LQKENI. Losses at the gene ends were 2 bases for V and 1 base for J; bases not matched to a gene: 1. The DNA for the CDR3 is TGTGCCAGCTCACCAAACAGGGGGAACACTGAAGCTTTCTTT. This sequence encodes CASSPNRGNTEAFF. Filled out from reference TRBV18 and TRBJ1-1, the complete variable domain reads NAGVMQNPRHLVRRRGQEARLRCSPMKGHSHVYWYRQLPEEGLKFMVYLQKENIIDESGMPKERFSAEFPKEGPSILRIQQVVRGDSAAYFCASSPNRGNTEAFFGQGTRLTVV.

CDR3: CASSHRDARSYEQYF. The CDR3 coding sequence is TGTGCCAGCAGCCACCGGGACGCCCGCTCCTACGAGCAGTACTTC. This chain connects TRBV7-8 to TRBJ2-7, with D tentatively TRBD1 or TRBD2 (5 bases each). Between the trimmed V and J ends, which lost 5 bases and 0 bases, there was a span of 14 bases. The germline V gene encodes CDR1 SGHVS and CDR2 FQNEAQ. The CDR3 length is 15 residues.

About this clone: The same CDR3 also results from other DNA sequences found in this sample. This CDR3 reads CASSFEGQLNTEAFF. CDR3 nucleotide sequence: TGTGCCAGCAGCTTTGAGGGACAGCTGAACACTGAAGCTTTCTTT. This rearrangement joins TRBV13 to TRBJ1-1; 7 bases match TRBD1. Per germline, CDR1 PRHDT and CDR2 FYEKMQ (reference sequence). This CDR3 has 15 amino acids. The junction had 4 bases not matched to a gene; V was cut back by 3 bases and J by 0 bases.

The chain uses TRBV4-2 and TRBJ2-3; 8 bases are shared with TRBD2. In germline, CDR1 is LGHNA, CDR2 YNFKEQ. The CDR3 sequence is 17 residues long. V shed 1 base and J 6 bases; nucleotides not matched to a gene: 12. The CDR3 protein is CASSQAGTSGGRDTQYF. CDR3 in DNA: TGTGCCAGCAGCCAAGCTGGTACTAGCGGAGGGAGGGATACGCAGTATTTT.

CDR3 protein: CASSGDGGRARSEQYF. As DNA, the CDR3 is TGTGCCAGCAGTGGAGATGGCGGGAGGGCCCGGAGCGAGCAGTACTTC. The rearrangement joins TRBV2 to TRBJ2-7, with TRBD2 matching 9 bases. V lost 4 bases and J lost 6; bases outside the gene matches: 13. Germline values: CDR1 SNHLY, CDR2 FYNNEI. This CDR3 comprises 16 residues.

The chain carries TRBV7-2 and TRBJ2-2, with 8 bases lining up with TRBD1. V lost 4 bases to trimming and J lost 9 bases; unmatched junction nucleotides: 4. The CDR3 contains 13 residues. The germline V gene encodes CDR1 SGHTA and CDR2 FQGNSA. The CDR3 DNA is TGTGCCAGCAGCTATGACAGGGGCCGGGAGCTGTTTTTT. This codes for CASSYDRGRELFF. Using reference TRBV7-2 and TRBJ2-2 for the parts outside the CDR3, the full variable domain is GAGVSQSPSNKVTEKGKDVELRCDPISGHTALYWYRQSLGQGLEFLIYFQGNSAPDKSGLPSDRFSAERTGGSVSTLTIQRTQQEDSAVYLCASSYDRGRELFFGEGSRLTVL.

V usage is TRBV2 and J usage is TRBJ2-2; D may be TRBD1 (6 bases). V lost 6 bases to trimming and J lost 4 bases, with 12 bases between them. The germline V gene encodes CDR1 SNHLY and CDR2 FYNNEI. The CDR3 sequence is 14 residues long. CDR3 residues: CASSRDTFTGELFF. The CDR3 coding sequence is TGTGCCAGCAGCCGGGACACTTTCACCGGGGAGCTGTTTTTT. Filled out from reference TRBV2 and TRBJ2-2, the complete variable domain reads EPEVTQTPSHQVTQMGQEVILRCVPISNHLYFYWYRQILGQKVEFLVSFYNNEISEKSEIFDDQFSVERPDGSNFTLKIRSTKLEDSAMYFCASSRDTFTGELFFGEGSRLTVL.

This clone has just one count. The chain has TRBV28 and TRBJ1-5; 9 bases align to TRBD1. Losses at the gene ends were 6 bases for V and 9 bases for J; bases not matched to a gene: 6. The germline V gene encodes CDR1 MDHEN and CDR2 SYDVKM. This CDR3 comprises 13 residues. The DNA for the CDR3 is TGTGCCAGCAGAAGACAGGGGGAAGGGCCCCAGCATTTT. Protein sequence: CASRRQGEGPQHF.

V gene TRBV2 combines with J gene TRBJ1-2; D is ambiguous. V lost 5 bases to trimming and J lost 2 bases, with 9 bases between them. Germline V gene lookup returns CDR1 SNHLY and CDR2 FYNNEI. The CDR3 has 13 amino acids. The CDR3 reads CASSRTDNYGYTF. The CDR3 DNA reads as TGTGCCAGCAGTCGGACGGACAACTATGGCTACACCTTC.

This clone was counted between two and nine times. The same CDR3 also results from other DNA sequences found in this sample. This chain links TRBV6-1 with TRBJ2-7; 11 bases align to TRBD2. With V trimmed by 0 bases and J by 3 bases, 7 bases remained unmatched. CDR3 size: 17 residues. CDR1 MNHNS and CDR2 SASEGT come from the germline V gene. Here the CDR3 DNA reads TGTGCCAGCAGTGAAGCGCGCACTAGCGGGAGTCGCTACGAGCAGTACTTC. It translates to CASSEARTSGSRYEQYF.

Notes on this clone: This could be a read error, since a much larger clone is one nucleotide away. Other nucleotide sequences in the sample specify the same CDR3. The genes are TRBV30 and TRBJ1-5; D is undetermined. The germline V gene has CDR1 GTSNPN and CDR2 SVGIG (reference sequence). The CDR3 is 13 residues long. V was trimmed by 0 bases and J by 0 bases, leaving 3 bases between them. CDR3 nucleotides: TGTGCCTGGAGTGTAAATAGCAATCAGCCCCAGCATTTT. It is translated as CAWSVNSNQPQHF.